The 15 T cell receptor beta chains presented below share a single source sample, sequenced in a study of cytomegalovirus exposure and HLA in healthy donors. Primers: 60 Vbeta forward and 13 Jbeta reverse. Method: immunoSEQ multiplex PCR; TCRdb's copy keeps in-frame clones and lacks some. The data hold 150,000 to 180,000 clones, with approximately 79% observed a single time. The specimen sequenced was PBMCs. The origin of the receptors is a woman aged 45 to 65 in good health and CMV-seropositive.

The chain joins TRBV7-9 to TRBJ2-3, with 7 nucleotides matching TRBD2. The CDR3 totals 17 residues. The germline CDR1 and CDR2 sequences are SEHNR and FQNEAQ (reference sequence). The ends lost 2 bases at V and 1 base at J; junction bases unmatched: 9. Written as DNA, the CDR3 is TGTGCCAGCAGCTTAACCGGGGGGACCCCGGGCACAGATACGCAGTATTTT. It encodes CASSLTGGTPGTDTQYF.

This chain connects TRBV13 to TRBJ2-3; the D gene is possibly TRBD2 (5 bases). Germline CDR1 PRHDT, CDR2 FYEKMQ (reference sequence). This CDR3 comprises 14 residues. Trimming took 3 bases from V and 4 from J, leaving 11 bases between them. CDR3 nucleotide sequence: TGTGCCAGCAGCTTTAGACGGGAATCAGATACGCAGTATTTT. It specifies CASSFRRESDTQYF.

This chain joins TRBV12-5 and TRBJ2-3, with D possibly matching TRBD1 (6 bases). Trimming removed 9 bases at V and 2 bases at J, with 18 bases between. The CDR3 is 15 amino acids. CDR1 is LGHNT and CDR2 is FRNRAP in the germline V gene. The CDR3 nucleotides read TGTGCTAGCAGGGCTTCAGGGGCCCCCACAGATACGCAGTATTTT. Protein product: CASRASGAPTDTQYF.

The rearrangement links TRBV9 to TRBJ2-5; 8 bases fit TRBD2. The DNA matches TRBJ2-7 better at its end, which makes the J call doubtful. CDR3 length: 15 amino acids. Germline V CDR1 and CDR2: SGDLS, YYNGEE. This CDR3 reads CASSVGGGNSYEQYF. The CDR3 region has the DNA TGTGCCAGCAGCGTCGGCGGGGGGAACTCCTACGAGCAGTACTTC.

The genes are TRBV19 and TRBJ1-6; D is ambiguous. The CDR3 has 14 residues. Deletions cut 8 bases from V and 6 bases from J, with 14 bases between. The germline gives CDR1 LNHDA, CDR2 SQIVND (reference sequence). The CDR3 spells CASSKAVINSPLHF. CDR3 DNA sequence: TGTGCCAGTTCGAAGGCGGTAATTAATTCACCCCTCCACTTT.

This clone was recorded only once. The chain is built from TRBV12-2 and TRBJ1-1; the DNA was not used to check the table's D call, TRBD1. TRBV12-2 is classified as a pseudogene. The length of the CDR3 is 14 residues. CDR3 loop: CASGWAHLNTEAFF. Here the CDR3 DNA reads TGTGCAAGTGGCTGGGCACACTTGAACACTGAAGCTTTCTTT.

CDR3 sequence reads: CASSPGTVNSPLHF. The CDR3 nucleotides read TGCGCCAGCAGCCCCGGGACAGTAAATTCACCCCTCCACTTT. This chain joins TRBV5-1 and TRBJ1-6; 7 nucleotides agree with TRBD1. CDR1 is SGHRS and CDR2 is YFSETQ in the germline V gene. This CDR3 is 14 amino acids long. Trimming cost V 4 bases and J 7 bases; bases outside gene matches: 5.

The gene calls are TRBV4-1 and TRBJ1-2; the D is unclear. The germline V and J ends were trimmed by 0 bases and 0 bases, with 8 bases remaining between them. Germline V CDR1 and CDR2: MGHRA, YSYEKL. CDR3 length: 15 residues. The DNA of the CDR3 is TGCGCCAGCAGCCAAGATCAAAGCGCTAACTATGGCTACACCTTC. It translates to CASSQDQSANYGYTF.

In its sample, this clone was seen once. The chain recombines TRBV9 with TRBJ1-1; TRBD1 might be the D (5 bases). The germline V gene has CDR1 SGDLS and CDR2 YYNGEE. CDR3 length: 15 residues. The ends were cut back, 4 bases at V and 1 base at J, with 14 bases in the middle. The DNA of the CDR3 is TGTGCCAGCAGCCCTCCGGTGCAGGGGAACACTGAAGCTTTCTTT. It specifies CASSPPVQGNTEAFF. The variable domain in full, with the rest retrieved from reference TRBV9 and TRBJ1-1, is DSGVTQTPKHLITATGQRVTLRCSPRSGDLSVYWYQQSLDQGLQFLIQYYNGEERAKGNILERFSAQQFPDLHSELNLSSLELGDSALYFCASSPPVQGNTEAFFGQGTRLTVV.

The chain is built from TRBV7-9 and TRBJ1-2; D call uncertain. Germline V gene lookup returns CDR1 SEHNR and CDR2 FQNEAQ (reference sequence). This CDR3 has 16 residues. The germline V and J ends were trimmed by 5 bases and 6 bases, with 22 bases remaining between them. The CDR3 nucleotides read TGTGCCAGCAGCAGCTTAGGCCCCACCGGGGTTAATGGCTACACCTTC. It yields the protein CASSSLGPTGVNGYTF.

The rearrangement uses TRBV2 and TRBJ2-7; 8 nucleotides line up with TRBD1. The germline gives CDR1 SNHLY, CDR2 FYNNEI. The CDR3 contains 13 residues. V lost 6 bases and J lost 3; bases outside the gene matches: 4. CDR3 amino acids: CASRGQGHYEQYF. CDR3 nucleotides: TGTGCCAGCAGAGGACAGGGCCACTACGAGCAGTACTTC.

The CDR3 protein is CASSELGLAETQYF. CDR3 bases: TGTGCCAGCAGTGAACTCGGACTAGCGGAGACCCAGTACTTC. The V call is TRBV2, the J call TRBJ2-5; 9 positions match TRBD2. Unmatched junction bases numbered 3, after V lost 2 bases and J lost 5 bases. Germline CDR1 and CDR2: SNHLY and FYNNEI. This CDR3 comprises 14 residues.

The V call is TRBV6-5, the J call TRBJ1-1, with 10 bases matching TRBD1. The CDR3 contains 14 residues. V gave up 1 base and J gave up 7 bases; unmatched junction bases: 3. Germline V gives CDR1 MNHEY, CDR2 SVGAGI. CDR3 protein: CASSYFGQGGEAFF. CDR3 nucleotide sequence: TGTGCCAGCAGTTACTTCGGACAGGGGGGTGAAGCTTTCTTT.

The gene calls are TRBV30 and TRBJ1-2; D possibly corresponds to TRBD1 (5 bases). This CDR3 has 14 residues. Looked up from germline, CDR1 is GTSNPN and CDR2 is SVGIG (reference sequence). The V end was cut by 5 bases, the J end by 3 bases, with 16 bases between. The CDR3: CAWGPGGDDYGYTF. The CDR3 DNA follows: TGTGCCTGGGGACCCGGGGGGGACGACTATGGCTACACCTTC.

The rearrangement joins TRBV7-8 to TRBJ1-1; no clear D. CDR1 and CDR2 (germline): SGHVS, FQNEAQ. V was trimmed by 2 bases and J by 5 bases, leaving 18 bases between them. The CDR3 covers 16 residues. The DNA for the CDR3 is TGTGCCAGCAGCTTACGGACTGGTACGGCGGAGACTGAAGCTTTCTTT. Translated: CASSLRTGTAETEAFF.